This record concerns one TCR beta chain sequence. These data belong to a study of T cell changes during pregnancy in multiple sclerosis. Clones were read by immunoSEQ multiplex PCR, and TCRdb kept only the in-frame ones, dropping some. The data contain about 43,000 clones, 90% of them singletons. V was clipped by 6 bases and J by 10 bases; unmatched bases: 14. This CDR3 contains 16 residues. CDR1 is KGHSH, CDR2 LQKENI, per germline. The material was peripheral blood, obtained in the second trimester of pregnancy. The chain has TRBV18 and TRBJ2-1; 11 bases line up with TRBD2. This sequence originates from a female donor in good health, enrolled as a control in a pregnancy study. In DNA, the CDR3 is TGTGCCAGCTCCCTGGCCCTGACTAGCGGGATTCACGAGCAGTTCTTC. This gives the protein CASSLALTSGIHEQFF.